A single TCR beta chain is shown here with its context. The data originate from a study of T cells in tuberculosis. Clones were sequenced by immunoSEQ multiplex PCR, and TCRdb holds only the in-frame ones, with some missing. This sample has around 50,000 clones, with approximately 91% found just once. After thawing and overnight rest, PBMC were stained with GMM-loaded CD1B tetramer, viability dye and anti-CD3 for sorting. The lipid loaded on the CD1B tetramers was C32 glucose monomycolate from Rhodococcus equi. This CDR3 comprises 13 residues. Germline V gene lookup returns CDR1 GTSNPN and CDR2 SVGIG (reference sequence). V gave up 6 bases and J gave up 7 bases; unmatched junction bases: 8.

V gene TRBV30 combines with J gene TRBJ2-2, with 7 bases that match TRBD1. The sequenced sample was CD1b-GMM tetramer-negative cells sorted from PBMCs. This TCR was recovered from an adult woman with latent tuberculosis. The CDR3 DNA sequence: TGTGCCTGTTTGACAGGGTCCAGCGGGGAGCTGTTTTTT. The encoded protein is CACLTGSSGELFF.